The TCR beta chain under discussion was sequenced for a study of shared clonotypes between healthy human individuals. Germline lookup yields CDR1 SEHNR and CDR2 FQNEAQ (reference sequence). The CDR3 contains 15 residues. V shed 5 bases and J 4 bases; nucleotides not matched to a gene: 10. Clones were read by immunoSEQ multiplex PCR, and TCRdb kept only the in-frame ones, dropping some. The sample has about 2.4 million clones, approximately 93% seen once. The sample comprised naive CD4+ T cells from PBMCs. Subset denoted: CD45RA+ positively selected. The chain recombines TRBV7-9 with TRBJ2-5; 7 nucleotides match TRBD1. The source of this sequence is a man younger than 35 in good health. Some clones in this sample may be carry-over from other donors' samples. CDR3 protein: CASSKEEQGSETQYF. CDR3 nucleotides: TGTGCCAGCAGCAAAGAAGAACAGGGGTCAGAGACCCAGTACTTC. The full variable domain, rest sourced from reference TRBV7-9 and TRBJ2-5, is DTGVSQNPRHKITKRGQNVTFRCDPISEHNRLYWYRQTLGQGPEFLTYFQNEAQLEKSRLLSDRFSAERPKGSFSTLEIQRTEQGDSAMYLCASSKEEQGSETQYFGPGTRLLVL.